This TCR beta chain was documented in a study of T cell repertoires in cytomegalovirus infection. Study-level information: Matching HLA type and CMV infection were both indicated by public TCR beta signatures. Overall study findings and caveats: CMV carriers with the relevant HLA were identified by cumulative public TCR beta family frequency. In two of eight donors, the top clonotype was HLA-C-restricted CMV-specific.

MiXCR, run by TCRdb on the reads, gives a single entry per CDR3 protein. Of around 900,000 distinct CDR3 sequences in the sample, roughly 31% were seen once. Germline loops: CDR1 SGHVS, CDR2 FNYEAQ. The V and J ends lost 2 bases and 0 bases respectively, with 11 bases between them. CDR3 size: 15 residues. This clonotype was seen a handful of times. Its antigen is as yet unknown. The sequencing used cultured CD8+ T cells from PBMCs, collected from culture after CMV antigen stimulation. The clonotype comes from a human donor in good health (CMV status not recorded). Some clones in this sample may be carry-over from other donors' samples. The chain has TRBV7-6 and TRBJ2-7, with a possible D match to TRBD1 (6 bases). CDR3 amino acids: CASSLPGVPSYEQYF. The CDR3 coding sequence is TGTGCCAGCAGCTTACCAGGGGTCCCCTCCTACGAGCAGTACTTC.